These 16 T cell receptor beta chains were all obtained from the same sample, sequenced in a study of cytomegalovirus exposure and HLA in healthy donors. PCR primers comprised 60 Vbeta and 13 Jbeta primers. The data were produced by immunoSEQ multiplex PCR, yet TCRdb's version contains in-frame clones alone and is incomplete. This table holds about 110,000 clones. Sequencing used PBMCs. All receptors derive from a young man in good health and CMV-seronegative.

This chain uses TRBV7-2 with TRBJ1-4, with no clear D. This CDR3 spans 15 amino acids. Germline V gives CDR1 SGHTA, CDR2 FQGNSA. The V gene lost 2 bases and the J gene lost 0 bases, with 7 bases spanning the gap. CDR3: CASSLQTATNEKLFF. The CDR3 DNA reads TGTGCCAGCAGCTTACAGACTGCAACTAATGAAAAACTGTTTTTT.

The chain combines TRBV11-3 with TRBJ2-2; no clear D. Germline V CDR1 and CDR2: SGHNT, YENEEA. The germline V and J ends were trimmed by 5 bases and 1 base, with 8 bases remaining between them. CDR3 size: 14 residues. The CDR3 bases are TGTGCCAGCAGCCCCCTCGGGAACACCGGGGAGCTGTTTTTT. Translated: CASSPLGNTGELFF. The complete variable domain, with remaining parts taken from reference TRBV11-3 and TRBJ2-2, reads EAGVVQSPRYKIIEKKQPVAFWCNPISGHNTLYWYLQNLGQGPELLIRYENEEAVDDSQLPKDRFSAERLKGVDSTLKIQPAELGDSAVYLCASSPLGNTGELFFGEGSRLTVL.

V and J are TRBV18 and TRBJ2-2, with D perhaps TRBD2 (6 bases). The V end was cut by 2 bases, the J end by 3 bases, with 13 bases between. Germline CDR1 reads KGHSH; CDR2 reads LQKENI. There are 16 residues in the CDR3. This chain's CDR3 is CASSPGGGGYTGELFF. CDR3 bases: TGTGCCAGCTCACCAGGGGGAGGAGGCTACACCGGGGAGCTGTTTTTT.

This chain links TRBV6-5 with TRBJ2-7; perhaps TRBD1 as D (6 bases). The CDR3 loop spans 12 amino acids. The V gene's germline CDR1 is MNHEY and CDR2 SVGAGI. Trimming removed 6 bases from V and 5 bases from J, with 11 bases in between. The CDR3 sequence is CASSSGADEQYF. CDR3 DNA sequence: TGTGCCAGCAGCTCAGGGGCCGACGAGCAGTACTTC.

This chain links TRBV5-4 with TRBJ2-7; possibly TRBD2 for D (5 bases). The CDR3 extends over 16 amino acids. Germline V gives CDR1 SGHNT, CDR2 YYREEE (reference sequence). Trimming removed 5 bases from V and 5 bases from J, with 23 bases in between. CDR3 sequence: CASSPPGSVATHEQYF. The CDR3, as DNA: TGTGCCAGCAGTCCCCCGGGATCCGTAGCCACCCACGAGCAGTACTTC.

This chain uses TRBV27 with TRBJ2-2, with a possible D match to TRBD1 (6 bases). The ends were cut back, 1 base at V and 0 bases at J, with 9 bases in the middle. Germline V lookup: CDR1 MNHEY, CDR2 SMNVEV (reference sequence). There are 16 residues in the CDR3. The CDR3 sequence: CASSLYRTANTGELFF. CDR3 DNA sequence: TGTGCCAGCAGTTTATATCGGACAGCGAACACCGGGGAGCTGTTTTTT.

The chain has TRBV4-1 and TRBJ1-1; D is undetermined. Trimming pared 5 bases from V and 2 bases from J, leaving 18 bases between. The germline V gene encodes CDR1 MGHRA and CDR2 YSYEKL. The CDR3 sequence is 16 residues long. CDR3 region: CASSAGNGRYNTEAFF. The DNA for the CDR3 is TGCGCCAGCAGCGCCGGGAACGGTCGTTACAACACTGAAGCTTTCTTT.

The gene calls are TRBV7-9 and TRBJ2-3; the D gene is possibly TRBD1 (6 bases). CDR3 length: 15 amino acids. V was trimmed by 6 bases and J by 1 base, leaving 14 bases between them. Germline-derived CDR1 and CDR2 are SEHNR and FQNEAQ (reference sequence). This chain's CDR3 is CASRFNRAGTDTQYF. The CDR3 DNA is TGTGCCAGCAGGTTCAACAGGGCTGGCACAGATACGCAGTATTTT. Drawing the rest from reference TRBV7-9 and TRBJ2-3, the complete variable domain is DTGVSQNPRHKITKRGQNVTFRCDPISEHNRLYWYRQTLGQGPEFLTYFQNEAQLEKSRLLSDRFSAERPKGSFSTLEIQRTEQGDSAMYLCASRFNRAGTDTQYFGPGTRLTVL.

The V call is TRBV7-9, the J call TRBJ1-1; unclear D gene. Trimming pared 4 bases from V and 1 base from J, leaving 10 bases between. CDR3 length equals 14 residues. Germline CDR1 is SEHNR and CDR2 is FQNEAQ (reference sequence). The CDR3 spells CASSSGSGNTEAFF. The CDR3 DNA follows: TGTGCCAGCAGCTCCGGGAGTGGGAACACTGAAGCTTTCTTT. Full variable domain (remainder filled in from reference TRBV7-9 and TRBJ1-1): DTGVSQNPRHKITKRGQNVTFRCDPISEHNRLYWYRQTLGQGPEFLTYFQNEAQLEKSRLLSDRFSAERPKGSFSTLEIQRTEQGDSAMYLCASSSGSGNTEAFFGQGTRLTVV.

This chain uses TRBV2 with TRBJ1-4, with 7 bases identical to TRBD1. The V gene's germline CDR1 is SNHLY and CDR2 FYNNEI. The junction had 2 bases not matched to a gene; V was cut back by 4 bases and J by 6 bases. The CDR3 is made up of 13 amino acids. In nucleotides, the CDR3 is TGTGCCAGCAGTGTACAGGGGTATGAAAAACTGTTTTTT. This gives the protein CASSVQGYEKLFF.

As concerns this clone: An end of the junction differs from the germline gene, which may be a read error. V gene TRBV2 combines with J gene TRBJ2-1, with TRBD2 identical over 12 bases. Germline-derived CDR1 and CDR2 are SNHLY and FYNNEI. The CDR3 has 16 amino acids. Written as DNA, the CDR3 is TGTGCCAGCATTGAACCGGGACTAGCGGGCTACAATGAGCAGTTCTTC. Its translation is CASIEPGLAGYNEQFF.

J is TRBJ1-5 and V is TRBV5-4; no firm D call. Germline CDR1 SGHNT, CDR2 YYREEE (reference sequence). Deletions cut 1 base from V and 3 bases from J, with 11 bases between. The CDR3 runs to 15 residues. In DNA, the CDR3 is TGTGCCAGCAGCTTGTCAACGGGATACAATCAGCCCCAGCATTTT. This encodes CASSLSTGYNQPQHF.

The chain has TRBV18 and TRBJ1-4; D is unclear. The CDR3 contains 16 residues. The V and J ends lost 2 bases and 0 bases respectively, with 10 bases between them. The germline V gene encodes CDR1 KGHSH and CDR2 LQKENI. The CDR3 sequence: CASSPGQAATNEKLFF. DNA for the CDR3: TGTGCCAGCTCACCAGGGCAAGCCGCAACTAATGAAAAACTGTTTTTT.

This chain links TRBV6-6 with TRBJ1-5; D uncertain. The germline V and J ends were trimmed by 1 base and 4 bases, with 8 bases remaining between them. Germline assignment: CDR1 MNHNY and CDR2 SVGAGI (reference sequence). The CDR3 sequence is 14 residues long. The CDR3 spells CASSYFGKNQPQHF. The DNA for the CDR3 is TGTGCCAGCAGTTACTTCGGGAAAAATCAGCCCCAGCATTTT.

The rearrangement links TRBV11-2 to TRBJ1-2; D not resolved. V lost 2 bases and J lost 3, with 13 bases in between. The length of the CDR3 is 15 residues. The germline CDR1 and CDR2 sequences are SGHAT and FQNNGV. This CDR3 is CASSLWSGNYYGYTF. For the CDR3, the DNA is TGTGCCAGCAGCTTATGGTCGGGAAACTACTATGGCTACACCTTC.

The V gene is TRBV7-9, the J gene TRBJ2-7; D possibly corresponds to TRBD2 (5 bases). Germline V gene lookup returns CDR1 SEHNR and CDR2 FQNEAQ (reference sequence). The CDR3 has 15 residues. Trimming removed 6 bases from V and 0 bases from J, with 15 bases in between. For the CDR3, the DNA is TGTGCCAGCAGTCCCGGACTCTTAATCTCCTACGAGCAGTACTTC. Translated: CASSPGLLISYEQYF.